This entry lists 23 T cell receptor beta chains sequenced from one sample in a study of blood T cell repertoires in COVID-19. Produced via immunoSEQ multiplex PCR; TCRdb's table is partial and in-frame only. The sample includes around 99,000 clones, 75% to 95% of them seen just once. Sequenced sample: peripheral blood. These receptors were obtained from a man aged 45-65 years with acute or convalescent COVID-19.

The rearrangement uses TRBV3-1 (or the pseudogene TRBV3-2) and TRBJ2-3, with 8 bases aligning to TRBD2. The germline gives CDR1 LGHDT, CDR2 YNNKEL (reference sequence). After removal of 8 bases from V and 4 bases from J, the junction contained 17 bases not matched to a gene. CDR3 size: 17 residues. The CDR3 reads CASPPVSGSVSSDTQYF. CDR3 sequence (DNA): TGTGCCAGCCCGCCTGTCAGCGGGAGTGTGAGCTCAGATACGCAGTATTTT.

The chain couples TRBV27 to TRBJ2-6; D possibly corresponds to TRBD1 (6 bases). Germline CDR1 is MNHEY and CDR2 is SMNVEV (reference sequence). The CDR3 runs 15 residues. The germline V and J ends were trimmed by 5 bases and 2 bases, with 10 bases remaining between them. CDR3 sequence: CASSLGGAGANVLTF. DNA for the CDR3: TGTGCCAGCAGTCTAGGGGGTGCTGGGGCCAACGTCCTGACTTTC.

The genes are TRBV6-6 and TRBJ1-2; no reliable D call. The CDR3 is 14 residues long. V shed 2 bases and J shed 5 bases, with 12 bases lying between them. Per the germline V gene, CDR1 is MNHNY and CDR2 is SVGAGI (reference sequence). Here the CDR3 DNA reads TGTGCCAGCAGTTACCCGGTGGGCAAGTATGGCTACACCTTC. It is translated as CASSYPVGKYGYTF.

This rearrangement joins TRBV14 to TRBJ1-2, with no clear D. The CDR3 contains 18 residues. Trimming stripped 3 bases from V and 4 bases from J, with 24 bases between. Germline V gene lookup returns CDR1 SGHDN and CDR2 FVKESK. CDR3 coding DNA: TGTGCCAGCAGCCAGGGCGTGATCTTCGGAACAGATCCCTATGGCTACACCTTC. It specifies CASSQGVIFGTDPYGYTF.

The rearrangement joins TRBV27 to TRBJ1-2, with D uncertain. This CDR3 spans 15 amino acids. The germline V and J ends were trimmed by 5 bases and 4 bases, with 17 bases remaining between them. CDR1 is MNHEY, CDR2 SMNVEV, per germline (reference sequence). CDR3 sequence: CASSTDGGLPYGYTF. CDR3 nucleotide sequence: TGTGCCAGCAGTACGGACGGCGGACTACCCTATGGCTACACCTTC.

Details on this clone: This sample also contains other DNA sequences that code for the same CDR3. This chain links TRBV5-5 with TRBJ1-5; 9 positions agree with TRBD1. The CDR3 has 15 residues. J was trimmed by 4 bases and V by 0 bases; bases with no gene match: 2. Germline CDR1 reads SGHKS; CDR2 reads YYEKEE (reference sequence). CDR3 sequence: CASSLGGTGNQPQHF. As DNA, the CDR3 is TGTGCCAGCAGCTTGGGAGGGACAGGGAATCAGCCCCAGCATTTT.

The V gene is TRBV5-6, the J gene TRBJ1-2; 8 bases agree with TRBD1. The CDR3 has 16 residues. V dropped 4 bases and J dropped 4; count of bases not matched to a gene: 12. The V gene's germline CDR1 is SGHDT and CDR2 YYEEEE. The CDR3 nucleotides read TGTGCCAGCAGCCCTCGAACCGGGACAGGCAGCTATGGCTACACCTTC. As protein: CASSPRTGTGSYGYTF.

The rearrangement joins TRBV7-2 to TRBJ2-2, with D uncertain. The CDR3 is 14 amino acids. V was cut by 5 bases and J by 4 bases, with 11 bases left in between. Germline V gives CDR1 SGHTA, CDR2 FQGNSA. The CDR3, as DNA: TGTGCCAGCAGCCATCAATCATTCACCGGGGAGCTGTTTTTT. It codes for CASSHQSFTGELFF. Full variable domain (missing parts from reference TRBV7-2 and TRBJ2-2): GAGVSQSPSNKVTEKGKDVELRCDPISGHTALYWYRQSLGQGLEFLIYFQGNSAPDKSGLPSDRFSAERTGGSVSTLTIQRTQQEDSAVYLCASSHQSFTGELFFGEGSRLTVL.

This chain joins TRBV2 and TRBJ1-2; 7 nucleotides align to TRBD1. CDR3 length: 15 amino acids. V dropped 6 bases and J dropped 7; count of bases not matched to a gene: 14. Germline V gives CDR1 SNHLY, CDR2 FYNNEI. The CDR3 here is CASSWGTTGSRGYTF. CDR3 DNA sequence: TGTGCCAGCAGCTGGGGGACGACAGGGTCTCGTGGCTACACCTTC.

The chain has TRBV19 and TRBJ2-7, with TRBD2 matching 8 bases. This CDR3 spans 16 amino acids. V dropped 10 bases and J dropped 0; count of bases not matched to a gene: 14. CDR1 and CDR2 (germline): LNHDA, SQIVND (reference sequence). CDR3 sequence reads: CATKGRTSGLSYEQYF. CDR3 nucleotides: TGTGCCACTAAGGGAAGAACTAGCGGACTCTCCTACGAGCAGTACTTC. The full variable domain, its missing parts supplied by reference TRBV19 and TRBJ2-7, is DGGITQSPKYLFRKEGQNVTLSCEQNLNHDAMYWYRQDPGQGLRLIYYSQIVNDFQKGDIAEGYSVSREKKESFPLTVTSAQKNPTAFYLCATKGRTSGLSYEQYFGPGTRLTVT.

The V gene is TRBV7-2, the J gene TRBJ2-7, with D tentatively TRBD1 (6 bases). Per germline, CDR1 SGHTA and CDR2 FQGNSA. V was trimmed by 5 bases and J by 2 bases, leaving 13 bases between them. CDR3 length equals 14 residues. The CDR3 DNA follows: TGTGCCAGCAGCACGGACAGAACCACCTACGAGCAGTACTTC. It encodes CASSTDRTTYEQYF.

Concerning this clone itself: Other DNA variants within this sample encode the same CDR3. The chain couples TRBV5-1 to TRBJ2-5; D is perhaps TRBD2 (5 bases). The CDR3 contains 13 residues. Germline lookup yields CDR1 SGHRS and CDR2 YFSETQ. Trimming took off 5 bases at V and 4 bases at J, with 12 bases between the two ends. The CDR3 here is CASSSLAGETQYF. CDR3 DNA sequence: TGCGCCAGCAGTTCCCTAGCAGGAGAGACCCAGTACTTC.

The J gene is TRBJ1-6, the V gene TRBV30, with D hard to call. CDR3 length: 14 residues. V was pared by 2 bases and J by 6 bases, with 11 bases between. Germline assignment: CDR1 GTSNPN and CDR2 SVGIG (reference sequence). CDR3 in amino acids: CAWSPPRINSPLHF. The CDR3 coding sequence is TGTGCCTGGAGTCCCCCCAGGATTAATTCACCCCTCCACTTT.

This chain links TRBV9 with TRBJ2-1; 9 nucleotides agree with TRBD2. CDR3 length: 17 amino acids. V shed 0 bases, J shed 0 bases, and the junction held 4 bases outside the gene matches. Germline V lookup: CDR1 SGDLS, CDR2 YYNGEE. Here the CDR3 reads CASSVGLAGSSYNEQFF. The DNA of the CDR3 is TGTGCCAGCAGCGTAGGGCTAGCGGGAAGCTCCTACAATGAGCAGTTCTTC. The entire variable domain, with the rest obtained from reference TRBV9 and TRBJ2-1, is as follows: DSGVTQTPKHLITATGQRVTLRCSPRSGDLSVYWYQQSLDQGLQFLIQYYNGEERAKGNILERFSAQQFPDLHSELNLSSLELGDSALYFCASSVGLAGSSYNEQFFGPGTRLTVL.

V and J are TRBV7-9 and TRBJ1-2, with D possibly TRBD1 on 6 matching bases. CDR3 length: 15 amino acids. Germline CDR1 and CDR2: SEHNR and FQNEAQ (reference sequence). The V end lost 5 bases, the J end lost 5 bases, and 18 bases lay between the germline ends. CDR3 sequence reads: CASSQTGTSGYGYTF. The CDR3 DNA is TGTGCCAGCAGCCAGACAGGAACCTCGGGATATGGCTACACCTTC.

This chain connects TRBV6-4 to TRBJ2-1; 8 nucleotides agree with TRBD2. This CDR3 is built from 15 residues. Germline CDR1 is MRHNA and CDR2 is SNTAGT. Trimming at V came to 6 bases and at J to 5 bases, leaving 9 bases not matched to a gene. CDR3 DNA: TGTGCCAGCAGCCTAAGCGGGAGATCTAACAATGAGCAGTTCTTC. This translates into CASSLSGRSNNEQFF.

The chain is built from TRBV29-1 and TRBJ1-2, with 11 bases aligning to TRBD1. Germline CDR1 and CDR2: SQVTM and ANQGSEA. CDR3 size: 14 residues. After removal of 4 bases from V and 7 bases from J, the junction contained 8 bases not matched to a gene. DNA of the CDR3: TGCAGCGTTGTGCGGACAGGGGGCGCGAGTGGCTACACCTTC. Translation gives CSVVRTGGASGYTF.

The chain is built from TRBV27 and TRBJ2-3; tentatively, D is TRBD1 (6 bases). From germline, CDR1 is MNHEY and CDR2 SMNVEV (reference sequence). Trimming left V 2 bases short and J 1 base short, with 19 bases between. The CDR3 is made up of 18 amino acids. DNA of the CDR3: TGTGCCAGCAGTTTAACTTCATCGATGGCAGGGGGCACAGATACGCAGTATTTT. Its translation: CASSLTSSMAGGTDTQYF.

This clone has just one count. The chain links TRBV27 to TRBJ1-5, with TRBD1 as a possible D gene (5 bases). Germline CDR1 is MNHEY and CDR2 is SMNVEV (reference sequence). V lost 7 bases, J lost 7 bases, and 11 bases lay in between. This CDR3 is 12 amino acids long. The CDR3 protein is CASTGFGQPQHF. Written as DNA, the CDR3 is TGTGCCAGCACAGGGTTTGGGCAGCCCCAGCATTTT.

The chain uses TRBV6-5 and TRBJ2-7; 8 positions match TRBD1. The V and J ends lost 6 bases and 3 bases, in that order; junction bases with no gene match: 7. CDR1 is MNHEY and CDR2 is SVGAGI in the germline V gene. This CDR3 has 14 residues. The CDR3 DNA reads TGTGCCAGCAGCCCGACAGGGGTCGGCTACGAGCAGTACTTC. Its translation is CASSPTGVGYEQYF.

This clone was observed once. The chain employs TRBV21-1 and TRBJ2-3; the D segment call TRBD2 is taken from the table without a DNA check. TRBV21-1 is described as a pseudogene. The CDR3 contains 22 residues. The CDR3 DNA is TGTGCCAGCAGCAAAAAGGCCGGGACTAGCGGGAGGGGAGGCTCGCTTGCAGATACGCAGTATTTT. Protein: CASSKKAGTSGRGGSLADTQYF.

The genes are TRBV4-1 and TRBJ2-1, with a tentative D call TRBD2 (5 bases). V lost 1 base and J 3 bases, leaving 7 bases between the germline ends. The CDR3 sequence is 14 residues long. The germline V gene has CDR1 MGHRA and CDR2 YSYEKL. The DNA of the CDR3 is TGCGCCAGCAGCCAAGTGGGGAGCTACAATGAGCAGTTCTTC. Translating it yields CASSQVGSYNEQFF.

The gene calls are TRBV12-2 and TRBJ1-3. TRBV12-2 is given as a pseudogene. CDR3 length equals 16 residues. DNA for the CDR3: TGTGCAAGTCGCGAACCCGGAGTTCACTCTGGAAACACCATATATTTT. Translating gives CASREPGVHSGNTIYF.